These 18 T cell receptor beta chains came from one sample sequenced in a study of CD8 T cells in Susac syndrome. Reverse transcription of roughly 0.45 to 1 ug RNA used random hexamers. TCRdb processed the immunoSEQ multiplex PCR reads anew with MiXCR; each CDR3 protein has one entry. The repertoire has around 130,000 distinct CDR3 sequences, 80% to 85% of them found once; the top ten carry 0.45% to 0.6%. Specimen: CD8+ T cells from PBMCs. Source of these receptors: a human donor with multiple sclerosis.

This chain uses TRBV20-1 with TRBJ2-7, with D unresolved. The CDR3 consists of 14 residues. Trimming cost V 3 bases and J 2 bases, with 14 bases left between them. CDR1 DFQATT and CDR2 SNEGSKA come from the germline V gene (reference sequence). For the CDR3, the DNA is TGCAGTGCTAGCGGAAGACTTTCTCCCTACGAGCAGTACTTC. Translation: CSASGRLSPYEQYF.

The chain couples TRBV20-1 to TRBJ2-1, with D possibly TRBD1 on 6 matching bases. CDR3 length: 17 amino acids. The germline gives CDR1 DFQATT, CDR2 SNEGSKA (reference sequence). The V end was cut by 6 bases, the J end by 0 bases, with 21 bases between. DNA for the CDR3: TGCAGTGCCAATATCCTATACAGGGTAGGCTCCTACAATGAGCAGTTCTTC. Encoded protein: CSANILYRVGSYNEQFF.

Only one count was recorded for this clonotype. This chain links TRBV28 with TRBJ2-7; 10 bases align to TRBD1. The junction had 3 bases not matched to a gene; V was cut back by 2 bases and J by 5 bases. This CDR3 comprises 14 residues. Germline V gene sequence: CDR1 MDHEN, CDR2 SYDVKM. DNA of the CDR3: TGTGCCAGCAGTTTACGGGACAGGGGTCACGAGCAGTACTTC. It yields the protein CASSLRDRGHEQYF.

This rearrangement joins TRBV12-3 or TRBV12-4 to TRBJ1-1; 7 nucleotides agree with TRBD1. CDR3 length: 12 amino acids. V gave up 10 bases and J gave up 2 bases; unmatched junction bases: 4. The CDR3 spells CANTGVNTEAFF. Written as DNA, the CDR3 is TGTGCCAACACAGGGGTTAACACTGAAGCTTTCTTT.

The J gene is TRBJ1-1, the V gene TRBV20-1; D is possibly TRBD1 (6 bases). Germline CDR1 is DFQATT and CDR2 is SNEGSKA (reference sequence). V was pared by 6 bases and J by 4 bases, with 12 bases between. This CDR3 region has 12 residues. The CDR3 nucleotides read TGCAGTGCAAAAACCAGGGGCACTGAAGCTTTCTTT. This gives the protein CSAKTRGTEAFF.

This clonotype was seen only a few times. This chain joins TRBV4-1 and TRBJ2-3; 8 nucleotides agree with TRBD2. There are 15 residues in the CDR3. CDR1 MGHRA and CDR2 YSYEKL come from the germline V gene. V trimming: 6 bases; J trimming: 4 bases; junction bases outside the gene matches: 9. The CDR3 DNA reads TGCGCCAGCAGTTCTGAGCGGGAGAGTGCAGATACGCAGTATTTT. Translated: CASSSERESADTQYF.

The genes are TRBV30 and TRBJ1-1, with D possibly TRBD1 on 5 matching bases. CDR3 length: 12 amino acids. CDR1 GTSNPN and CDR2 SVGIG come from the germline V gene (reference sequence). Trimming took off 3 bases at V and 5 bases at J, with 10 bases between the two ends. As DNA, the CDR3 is TGTGCCTGGAGCCTAGGGGCGACTGAAGCTTTCTTT. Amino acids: CAWSLGATEAFF.

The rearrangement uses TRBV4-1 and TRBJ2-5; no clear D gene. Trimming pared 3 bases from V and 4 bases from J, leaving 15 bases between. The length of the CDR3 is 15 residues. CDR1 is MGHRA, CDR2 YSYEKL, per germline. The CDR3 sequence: CASSHLKGLRETQYF. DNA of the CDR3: TGCGCCAGCAGCCACCTTAAAGGGTTGAGAGAGACCCAGTACTTC.

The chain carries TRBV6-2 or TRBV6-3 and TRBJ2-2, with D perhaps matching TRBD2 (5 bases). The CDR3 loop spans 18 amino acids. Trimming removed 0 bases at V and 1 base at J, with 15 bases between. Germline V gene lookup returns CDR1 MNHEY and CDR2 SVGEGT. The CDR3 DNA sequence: TGTGCCAGCAGTTACTCGATTCAAGGACTCCTGAACACCGGGGAGCTGTTTTTT. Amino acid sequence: CASSYSIQGLLNTGELFF.

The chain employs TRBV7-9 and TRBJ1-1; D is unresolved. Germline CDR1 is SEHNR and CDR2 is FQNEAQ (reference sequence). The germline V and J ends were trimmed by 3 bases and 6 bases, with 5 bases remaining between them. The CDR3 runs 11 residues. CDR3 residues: CASSFTSEAFF. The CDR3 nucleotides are TGTGCCAGCAGCTTTACTTCTGAAGCTTTCTTT.

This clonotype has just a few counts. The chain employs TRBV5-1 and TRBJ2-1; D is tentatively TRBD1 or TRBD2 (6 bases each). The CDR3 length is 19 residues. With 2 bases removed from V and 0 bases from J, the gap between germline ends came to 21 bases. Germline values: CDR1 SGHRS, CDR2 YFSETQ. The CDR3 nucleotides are TGCGCCAGCAGCTTCTACCGGGGGCCCTACAACCGCTCCTACAATGAGCAGTTCTTC. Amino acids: CASSFYRGPYNRSYNEQFF.

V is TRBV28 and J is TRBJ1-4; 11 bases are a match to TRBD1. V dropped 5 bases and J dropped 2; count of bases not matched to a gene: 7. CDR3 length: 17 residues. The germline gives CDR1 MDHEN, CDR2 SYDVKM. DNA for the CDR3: TGTGCCAGCAGTCCCGGACAGGGGGCGCGTACTAATGAAAAACTGTTTTTT. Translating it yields CASSPGQGARTNEKLFF.

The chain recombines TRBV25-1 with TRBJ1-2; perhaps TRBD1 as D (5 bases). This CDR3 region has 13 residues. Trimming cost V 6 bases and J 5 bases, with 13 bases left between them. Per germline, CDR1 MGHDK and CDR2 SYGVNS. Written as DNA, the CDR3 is TGTGCCAGCAGAGACAGAAATTATTATGGCTACACCTTC. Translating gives CASRDRNYYGYTF.

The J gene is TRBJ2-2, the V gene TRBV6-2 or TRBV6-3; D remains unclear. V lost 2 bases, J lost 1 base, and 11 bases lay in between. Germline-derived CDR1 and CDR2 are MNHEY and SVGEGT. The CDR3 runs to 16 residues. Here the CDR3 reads CASSYRPPQNTGELFF. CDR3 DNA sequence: TGTGCCAGCAGTTACCGACCTCCCCAGAACACCGGGGAGCTGTTTTTT.

CDR3 DNA: TGTGCCAGCAGCTACACAGCGTTGAACACTGAAGCTTTCTTT. This translates into CASSYTALNTEAFF. This chain links TRBV5-5 with TRBJ1-1; D remains ambiguous. Trimming took off 3 bases at V and 0 bases at J, with 9 bases between the two ends. CDR1 SGHKS and CDR2 YYEKEE come from the germline V gene (reference sequence). The CDR3 contains 14 residues.

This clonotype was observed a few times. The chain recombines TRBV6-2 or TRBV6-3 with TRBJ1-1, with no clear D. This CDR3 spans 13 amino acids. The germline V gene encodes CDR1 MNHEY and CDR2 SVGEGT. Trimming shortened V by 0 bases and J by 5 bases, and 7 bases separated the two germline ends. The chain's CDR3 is CASSYSGMTEAFF. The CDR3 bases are TGTGCCAGCAGTTACTCGGGGATGACTGAAGCTTTCTTT.

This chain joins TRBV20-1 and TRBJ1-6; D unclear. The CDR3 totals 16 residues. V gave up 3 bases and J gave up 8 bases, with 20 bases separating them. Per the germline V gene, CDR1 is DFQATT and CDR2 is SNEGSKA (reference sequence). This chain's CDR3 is CSARAPQAGWDSPLHF. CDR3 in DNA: TGCAGTGCTAGGGCCCCGCAGGCTGGGTGGGATTCACCCCTCCACTTT.

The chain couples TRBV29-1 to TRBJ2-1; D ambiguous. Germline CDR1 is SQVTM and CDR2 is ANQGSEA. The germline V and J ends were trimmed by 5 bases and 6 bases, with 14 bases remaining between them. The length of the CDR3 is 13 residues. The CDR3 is CSVTGGRFNEQFF. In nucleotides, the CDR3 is TGCAGCGTTACGGGCGGACGGTTCAATGAGCAGTTCTTC.